This T cell receptor (beta chain) appears in the sequencing data of a study of cytomegalovirus exposure and HLA in healthy donors. For this clone: What it binds is unknown.

The PCR ran on 60 Vbeta and 13 Jbeta primers. Generated by immunoSEQ multiplex PCR, the TCRdb table keeps only in-frame clones and is missing some. The sample yields approximately 150,000 clones, 65% to 80% seen once. Trimming left V 5 bases short and J 7 bases short, with 27 bases between. Germline values: CDR1 SEHNR, CDR2 FQNEAQ (reference sequence). The CDR3 loop spans 17 amino acids. Study results and caveats: CMV antigen specificity was confirmed in vitro for a few CMV-associated chains. There were several of the most significant clusters that appeared linked to common viral pathogens in a later analysis.

The sequence came from a young woman in good health and CMV-seronegative. V is TRBV7-9 and J is TRBJ2-7; D might be TRBD1 (6 bases). Sequences were obtained from PBMCs. The CDR3 DNA reads as TGTGCCAGCAGCCCCCGAGGCAGGGGTAGCAATTTGGAAGAGCAGTACTTC. It translates to CASSPRGRGSNLEEQYF.